A few counts support the clone carrying this TCR beta chain. These data belong to a study of cytomegalovirus exposure and HLA in healthy donors. The CDR3 sequence is 15 residues long. Germline V gives CDR1 SNHLY, CDR2 FYNNEI. Deletions cut 1 base from V and 7 bases from J, with 11 bases between. Using immunoSEQ multiplex PCR, the repertoire was profiled, and TCRdb retains in-frame clones only, with some absent. Counted here are some 310,000 clones, roughly 87% occurring once; the ten biggest clones make up roughly 0.88%. The chain uses TRBV2 and TRBJ1-6; D possibly corresponds to TRBD1 (5 bases). Material: PBMCs. The clonotype originates from a man aged 25-45 years in good health and CMV-seronegative. This CDR3 is CASSEGTGRNSPLHF. The CDR3 region has the DNA TGTGCCAGCAGTGAAGGTACAGGTCGGAATTCACCCCTCCACTTT.